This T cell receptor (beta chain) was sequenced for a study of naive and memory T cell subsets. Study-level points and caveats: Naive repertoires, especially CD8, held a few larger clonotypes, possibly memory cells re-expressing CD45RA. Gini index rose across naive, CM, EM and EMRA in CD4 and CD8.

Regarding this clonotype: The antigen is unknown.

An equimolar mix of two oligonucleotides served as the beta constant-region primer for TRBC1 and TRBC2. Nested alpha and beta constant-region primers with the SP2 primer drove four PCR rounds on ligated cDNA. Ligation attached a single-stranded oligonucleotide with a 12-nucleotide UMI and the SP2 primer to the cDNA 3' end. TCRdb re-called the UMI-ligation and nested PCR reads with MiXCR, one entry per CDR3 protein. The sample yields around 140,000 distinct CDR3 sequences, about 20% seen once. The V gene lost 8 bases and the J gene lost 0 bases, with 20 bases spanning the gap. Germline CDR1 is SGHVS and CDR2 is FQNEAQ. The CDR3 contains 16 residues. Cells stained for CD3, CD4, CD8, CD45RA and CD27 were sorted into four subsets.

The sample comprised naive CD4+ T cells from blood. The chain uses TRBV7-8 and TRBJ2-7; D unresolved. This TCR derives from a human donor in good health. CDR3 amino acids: CASCTGPSKRSYEQYF. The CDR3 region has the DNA TGTGCCAGCTGTACCGGACCCTCCAAACGCTCCTACGAGCAGTACTTC.